These 25 T cell receptor beta chains originate from one sample sequenced in a study of T cell responses to AZD1222 COVID-19 vaccine. Using immunoSEQ multiplex PCR, the repertoire was profiled, and TCRdb retains in-frame clones only, with some absent. The sample has about 130,000 clones; about 89% are singletons. This specimen consisted of peripheral blood, obtained 28 days after the second AZD1222 dose. The receptors here all came from an adult who received the AZD1222 COVID-19 vaccine.

This rearrangement joins TRBV5-1 to TRBJ2-7, with 10 bases identical to TRBD1. V trimming: 0 bases; J trimming: 9 bases; junction bases outside the gene matches: 9. This CDR3 contains 15 residues. Germline CDR1 is SGHRS and CDR2 is YFSETQ. The CDR3 sequence is CASSLGGGQGSWQYF. The DNA for the CDR3 is TGCGCCAGCAGCTTGGGAGGGGGACAGGGGAGCTGGCAGTACTTC. Full variable domain (missing parts from reference TRBV5-1 and TRBJ2-7): KAGVTQTPRYLIKTRGQQVTLSCSPISGHRSVSWYQQTPGQGLQFLFEYFSETQRNKGNFPGRFSGRQFSNSRSEMNVSTLELGDSALYLCASSLGGGQGSWQYFGPGTRLTVT.

In this sample, this clone turned up a few times. The gene calls are TRBV4-3 and TRBJ1-5, with D perhaps TRBD1 (6 bases). Per germline, CDR1 LGHNA and CDR2 YSLEER. This CDR3 comprises 15 residues. Between the trimmed V and J ends, which lost 0 bases and 6 bases, there was a span of 12 bases. CDR3 nucleotides: TGCGCCAGCAGCCAAGATTCGGGGGCGGGTCAGCCCCAGCATTTT. Translating it yields CASSQDSGAGQPQHF.

The rearrangement uses TRBV29-1 and TRBJ1-3, with D tentatively TRBD1 (6 bases). This CDR3 spans 14 amino acids. Germline-derived CDR1 and CDR2 are SQVTM and ANQGSEA. Trimming pared 5 bases from V and 0 bases from J, leaving 11 bases between. The CDR3 DNA reads as TGCAGCGTTCTACCGGGGGCCTCTGGAAACACCATATATTTT. It specifies CSVLPGASGNTIYF. The whole variable domain, filled in from reference TRBV29-1 and TRBJ1-3, reads SAVISQKPSRDICQRGTSLTIQCQVDSQVTMMFWYRQQPGQSLTLIATANQGSEATYESGFVIDKFPISRPNLTFSTLTVSNMSPEDSSIYLCSVLPGASGNTIYFGEGSWLTVV.

The chain carries TRBV5-1 and TRBJ2-1; D perhaps matches TRBD2 (5 bases). V was clipped by 4 bases and J by 8 bases, with 19 bases between them. Germline V lookup: CDR1 SGHRS, CDR2 YFSETQ. The CDR3 sequence is 15 residues long. This CDR3 reads CASSPLSGSYYEQFF. The CDR3 DNA reads as TGCGCCAGCAGCCCCTTATCGGGATCTTACTATGAGCAGTTCTTC.

Turning to this clone: Other DNA sequences within the sample encode an identical CDR3. This chain links TRBV4-1 with TRBJ2-7; TRBD1 aligns across 9 bases. J was trimmed by 4 bases and V by 3 bases; bases with no gene match: 4. The CDR3 contains 14 residues. Germline V CDR1 and CDR2: MGHRA, YSYEKL. The CDR3 DNA follows: TGCGCCAGCAGCCAGGGACAGGGTACATACGAGCAGTACTTC. It yields the protein CASSQGQGTYEQYF.

This rearrangement joins TRBV19 to TRBJ1-2; 7 bases fit TRBD1. Germline CDR1 reads LNHDA; CDR2 reads SQIVND (reference sequence). The CDR3 has 15 amino acids. V shed 7 bases and J 2 bases; nucleotides not matched to a gene: 10. As DNA, the CDR3 is TGTGCCAGTACGGTGCTCTACAGGGGCAACTATGGCTACACCTTC. Amino acid sequence: CASTVLYRGNYGYTF.

This rearrangement joins TRBV7-8 to TRBJ1-2, with a weak D call TRBD1 (5 bases). This CDR3 comprises 17 residues. Germline CDR1 is SGHVS and CDR2 is FQNEAQ. Trimming took 1 base from V and 3 from J, leaving 18 bases between them. The chain's CDR3 is CASSLDRGGGVDYGYTF. As DNA, the CDR3 is TGTGCCAGCAGCTTAGACCGGGGCGGAGGGGTCGACTATGGCTACACCTTC.

CDR3 coding DNA: TGTGCCAGCTCGCGTGACACCGATCAGCCCCAGCATTTT. The encoded protein is CASSRDTDQPQHF. The chain has TRBV18 and TRBJ1-5; D call uncertain. The CDR3 length is 13 residues. The ends were cut back, 6 bases at V and 5 bases at J, with 11 bases in the middle. Per the germline V gene, CDR1 is KGHSH and CDR2 is LQKENI.

The chain joins TRBV21-1 to TRBJ2-3; the table assigns TRBD2, which was not confirmed against the DNA. TRBV21-1 is assigned pseudogene status. CDR3 length: 12 residues. This chain's CDR3 is CASSKPTDTQYF. DNA of the CDR3: TGTGCCAGCAGCAAACCGACAGATACGCAGTATTTT.

CDR3 sequence: CASSSTPGTGFGGYTF. The CDR3 nucleotides read TGTGCCAGCAGCTCGACGCCCGGGACAGGGTTTGGGGGCTACACCTTC. This chain links TRBV7-2 with TRBJ1-2; 9 positions match TRBD1. The CDR3 sequence is 16 residues long. J lost 8 bases, V lost 4 bases, and 14 bases had no gene match. CDR1 is SGHTA, CDR2 FQGNSA, per germline.

The rearrangement joins TRBV14 to TRBJ2-3, with 9 positions matching TRBD2. The J segment lost 6 bases and the V segment lost 4 bases, leaving 8 bases of the junction unmatched. This CDR3 has 15 residues. CDR1 SGHDN and CDR2 FVKESK come from the germline V gene. The CDR3 loop is CASSPLAGAGDTQYF. CDR3 nucleotide sequence: TGTGCCAGCAGCCCATTAGCGGGAGCCGGGGATACGCAGTATTTT. The whole variable domain, filled in from reference TRBV14 and TRBJ2-3, reads EAGVTQFPSHSVIEKGQTVTLRCDPISGHDNLYWYRRVMGKEIKFLLHFVKESKQDESGMPNNRFLAERTGGTYSTLKVQPAELEDSGVYFCASSPLAGAGDTQYFGPGTRLTVL.

The V gene is TRBV19, the J gene TRBJ1-1; TRBD1 is a possible D gene (5 bases). The CDR3 has 16 residues. Trimming left V 6 bases short and J 4 bases short, with 21 bases between. CDR1 LNHDA and CDR2 SQIVND come from the germline V gene (reference sequence). CDR3 protein: CASSPRGARLGTEAFF. DNA of the CDR3: TGTGCCAGTAGCCCGCGTGGGGCTCGCCTGGGCACTGAAGCTTTCTTT.

The J gene is TRBJ2-7, the V gene TRBV10-3; the match to TRBD2 covers 11 bases. V lost 2 bases and J lost 2; bases outside the gene matches: 8. This CDR3 contains 17 residues. Germline V gene data show CDR1 as ENHRY and CDR2 as SYGVKD. CDR3 bases: TGTGCCATCAGTGAGGGGATAGGGACTAGCGGCACCTACGAGCAGTACTTC. This encodes CAISEGIGTSGTYEQYF.

The chain employs TRBV7-9 and TRBJ2-2, with TRBD1 identical over 7 bases. The junction had 9 bases not matched to a gene; V was cut back by 4 bases and J by 4 bases. Per germline, CDR1 SEHNR and CDR2 FQNEAQ (reference sequence). This CDR3 is 16 amino acids long. The DNA for the CDR3 is TGTGCCAGCAGCTCTCCGACAGGGATTGGCACCGGGGAGCTGTTTTTT. Its protein product is CASSSPTGIGTGELFF.

The chain links TRBV20-1 to TRBJ2-3; TRBD2 aligns across 8 bases. The CDR3 contains 14 residues. CDR1 DFQATT and CDR2 SNEGSKA come from the germline V gene (reference sequence). Unmatched junction bases numbered 6, after V lost 3 bases and J lost 4 bases. This CDR3 reads CSASLREAPDTQYF. The CDR3 region has the DNA TGCAGTGCTAGTCTGCGGGAGGCCCCAGATACGCAGTATTTT.

The CDR3 DNA reads as TGTGCCAGCAGGCGGACGAGGAGCTCCTATAATTCACCCCTCCACTTT. Translated, it gives CASRRTRSSYNSPLHF. The gene calls are TRBV25-1 and TRBJ1-6; D is unresolved. Germline loops: CDR1 MGHDK, CDR2 SYGVNS. V lost 6 bases, J lost 0 bases, and 12 bases lay in between. The CDR3 covers 16 residues.

The rearrangement uses TRBV4-3 and TRBJ2-2; 9 bases map to TRBD1. The CDR3 is 16 amino acids. With V trimmed by 5 bases and J by 6 bases, 10 bases remained unmatched. Per the germline V gene, CDR1 is LGHNA and CDR2 is YSLEER. The CDR3 nucleotides read TGCGCCAGCAGCTTTACGGACAGGGGCAGCGCCGGGGAGCTGTTTTTT. Residues: CASSFTDRGSAGELFF.

The rearrangement uses TRBV29-1 and TRBJ1-2, with TRBD1 matching over 9 bases. Losses at the gene ends were 6 bases for V and 0 bases for J; bases not matched to a gene: 8. Germline values: CDR1 SQVTM, CDR2 ANQGSEA. The CDR3 contains 15 residues. The CDR3 nucleotides are TGCAGCGTAGGGACAGGGCAAAAGTCTAACTATGGCTACACCTTC. This translates into CSVGTGQKSNYGYTF.

CDR3 loop: CASKKQVSSNQPQHF. The CDR3 DNA is TGTGCCAGCAAAAAACAGGTATCTAGCAATCAGCCCCAGCATTTT. The rearrangement joins TRBV6-5 to TRBJ1-5; a weak D match, TRBD1 (5 bases). CDR3 length: 15 residues. V was shortened by 7 bases and J by 0 bases, with 13 bases between the two germline ends. In germline, CDR1 is MNHEY, CDR2 SVGAGI.

A few counts support this clone. CDR3 nucleotide sequence: TGTGCCAGCAGCCAGGGAACGACGGCCCAGCATTTT. Its protein product is CASSQGTTAQHF. The chain recombines TRBV7-8 with TRBJ1-5, with TRBD1 as a possible D gene (5 bases). The CDR3 length is 12 residues. The V gene lost 5 bases and the J gene lost 11 bases, with 13 bases spanning the gap. CDR1 and CDR2 (germline): SGHVS, FQNEAQ.

The V call is TRBV15, the J call TRBJ1-1, with D unclear. The V gene's germline CDR1 is LNHNV and CDR2 YYDKDF (reference sequence). The CDR3 covers 14 residues. V was clipped by 3 bases and J by 8 bases, with 16 bases between them. CDR3 residues: CATSSPGGNIEAFF. The DNA for the CDR3 is TGTGCCACCAGCAGCCCGGGAGGGAACATCGAAGCTTTCTTT.

This clone was seen a few times. The rearrangement joins TRBV29-1 to TRBJ2-2, with D unclear. Germline V lookup: CDR1 SQVTM, CDR2 ANQGSEA. There are 12 residues in the CDR3. V lost 4 bases, J lost 3 bases, and 6 bases lay in between. CDR3 sequence (DNA): TGCAGCGTTGGTCAGCACACCGGGGAGCTGTTTTTT. Translating it yields CSVGQHTGELFF.

The chain carries TRBV29-1 and TRBJ1-1; D is unresolved. Germline V gene lookup returns CDR1 SQVTM and CDR2 ANQGSEA. This CDR3 spans 10 amino acids. CDR3 protein: CAIEYTEAFF. CDR3 nucleotide sequence: TGCGCAATCGAGTACACTGAAGCTTTCTTT.

The chain employs TRBV10-3 and TRBJ2-1, with 10 positions matching TRBD2. V was clipped by 6 bases and J by 11 bases; unmatched bases: 10. Germline lookup yields CDR1 ENHRY and CDR2 SYGVKD. This CDR3 has 14 amino acids. CDR3 residues: CAISGTSVEGQQFF. CDR3 bases: TGTGCCATCAGCGGGACTAGCGTCGAGGGTCAGCAGTTCTTC.

V usage is TRBV12-2 and J usage is TRBJ1-5. TRBV12-2 is tagged as a pseudogene. This CDR3 has 16 residues. The CDR3 loop reads CARRPPGYKPHQPQHF. The DNA for the CDR3 is TGTGCAAGGCGGCCCCCGGGCTACAAACCACATCAGCCCCAGCATTTT.